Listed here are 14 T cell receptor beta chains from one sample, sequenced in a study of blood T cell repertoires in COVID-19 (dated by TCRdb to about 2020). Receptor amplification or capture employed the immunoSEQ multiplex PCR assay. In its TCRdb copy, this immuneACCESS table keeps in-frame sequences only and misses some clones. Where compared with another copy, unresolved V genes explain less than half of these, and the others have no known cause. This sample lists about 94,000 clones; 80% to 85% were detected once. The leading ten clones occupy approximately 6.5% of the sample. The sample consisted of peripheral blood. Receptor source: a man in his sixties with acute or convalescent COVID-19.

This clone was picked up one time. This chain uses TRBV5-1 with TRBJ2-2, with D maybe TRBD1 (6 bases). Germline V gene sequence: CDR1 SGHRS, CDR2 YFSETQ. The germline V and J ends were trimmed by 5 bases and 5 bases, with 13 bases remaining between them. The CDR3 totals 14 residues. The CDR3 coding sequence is TGCGCCAGCAGACCAGGGGATGGAACCGGGGAGCTGTTTTTT. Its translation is CASRPGDGTGELFF.

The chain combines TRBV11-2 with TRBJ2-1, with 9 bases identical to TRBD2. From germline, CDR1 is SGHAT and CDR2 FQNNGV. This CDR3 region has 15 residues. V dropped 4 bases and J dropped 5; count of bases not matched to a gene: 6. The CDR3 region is CASSWSGGSNNEQFF. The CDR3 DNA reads TGTGCCAGCAGCTGGAGCGGGGGGTCCAACAATGAGCAGTTCTTC.

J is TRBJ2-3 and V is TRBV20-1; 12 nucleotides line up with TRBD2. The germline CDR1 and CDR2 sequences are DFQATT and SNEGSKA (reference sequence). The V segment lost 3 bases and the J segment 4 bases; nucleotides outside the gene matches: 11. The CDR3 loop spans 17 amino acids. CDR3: CSASGSTSGGSPDTQYF. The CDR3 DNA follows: TGCAGTGCTAGTGGTTCGACTAGCGGGGGCAGCCCAGATACGCAGTATTTT.

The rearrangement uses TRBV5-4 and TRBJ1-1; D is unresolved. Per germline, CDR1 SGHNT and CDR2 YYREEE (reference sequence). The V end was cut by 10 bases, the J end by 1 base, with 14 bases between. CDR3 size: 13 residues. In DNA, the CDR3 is TGTGCCTCCTACCCCATTGGGAACACTGAAGCTTTCTTT. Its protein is CASYPIGNTEAFF.

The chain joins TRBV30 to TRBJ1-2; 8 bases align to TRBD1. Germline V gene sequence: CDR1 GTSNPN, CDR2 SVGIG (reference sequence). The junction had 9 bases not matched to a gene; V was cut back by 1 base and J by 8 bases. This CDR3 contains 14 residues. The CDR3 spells CAWSAMTRGQGYTF. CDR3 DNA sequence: TGTGCCTGGAGTGCCATGACCAGGGGGCAAGGCTACACCTTC.

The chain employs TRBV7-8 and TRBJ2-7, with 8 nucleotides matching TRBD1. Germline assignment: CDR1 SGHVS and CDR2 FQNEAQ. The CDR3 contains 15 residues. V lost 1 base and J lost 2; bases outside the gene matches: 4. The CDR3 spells CASSLGQGRTYEQYF. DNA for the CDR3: TGTGCCAGCAGCTTAGGACAGGGGAGGACCTACGAGCAGTACTTC.

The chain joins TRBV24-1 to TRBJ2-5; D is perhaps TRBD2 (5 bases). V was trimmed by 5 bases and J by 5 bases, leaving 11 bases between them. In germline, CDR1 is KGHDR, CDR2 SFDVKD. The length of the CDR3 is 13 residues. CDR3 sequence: CATSGVGVETQYF. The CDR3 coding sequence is TGTGCCACCAGTGGGGTGGGAGTGGAGACCCAGTACTTC.

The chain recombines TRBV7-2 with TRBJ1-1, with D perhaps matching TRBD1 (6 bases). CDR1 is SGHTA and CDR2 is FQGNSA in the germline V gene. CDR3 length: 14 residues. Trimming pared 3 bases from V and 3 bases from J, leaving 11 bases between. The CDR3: CASSFTGTDTEAFF. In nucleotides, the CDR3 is TGTGCCAGCAGCTTCACAGGGACGGACACTGAAGCTTTCTTT.

The CDR3 sequence: CASSLSGGSSYEQYF. CDR3 in DNA: TGTGCCAGCAGCTTAAGCGGGGGGAGCTCCTACGAGCAGTACTTC. The chain recombines TRBV13 with TRBJ2-7, with TRBD2 matching over 9 bases. Germline CDR1 is PRHDT and CDR2 is FYEKMQ (reference sequence). The CDR3 totals 15 residues. V dropped 2 bases and J dropped 0; count of bases not matched to a gene: 2.

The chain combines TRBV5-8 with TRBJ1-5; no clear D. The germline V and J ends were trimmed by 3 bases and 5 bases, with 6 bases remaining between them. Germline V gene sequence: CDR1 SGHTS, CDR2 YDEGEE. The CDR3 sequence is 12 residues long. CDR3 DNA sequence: TGTGCCAGCAGCTCTTCCTATCAGCCCCAGCATTTT. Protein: CASSSSYQPQHF.

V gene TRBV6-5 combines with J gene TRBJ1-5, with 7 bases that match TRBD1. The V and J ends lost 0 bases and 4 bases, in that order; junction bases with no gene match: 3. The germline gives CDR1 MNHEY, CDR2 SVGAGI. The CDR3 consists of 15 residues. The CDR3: CASSYSGRGNQPQHF. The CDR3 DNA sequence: TGTGCCAGCAGTTACTCTGGCAGGGGGAATCAGCCCCAGCATTTT.

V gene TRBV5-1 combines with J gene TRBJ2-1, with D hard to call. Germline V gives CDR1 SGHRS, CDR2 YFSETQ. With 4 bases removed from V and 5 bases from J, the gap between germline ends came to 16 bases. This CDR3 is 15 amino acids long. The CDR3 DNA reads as TGCGCCAGCAGCCCTCTTCGGCGCGAGGACAATGAGCAGTTCTTC. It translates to CASSPLRREDNEQFF.

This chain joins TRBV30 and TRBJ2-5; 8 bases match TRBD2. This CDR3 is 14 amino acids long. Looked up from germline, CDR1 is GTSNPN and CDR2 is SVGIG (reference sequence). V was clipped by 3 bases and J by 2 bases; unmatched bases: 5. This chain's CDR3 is CAWRRGGSQETQYF. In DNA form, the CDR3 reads TGTGCCTGGAGACGGGGGGGTTCTCAAGAGACCCAGTACTTC.

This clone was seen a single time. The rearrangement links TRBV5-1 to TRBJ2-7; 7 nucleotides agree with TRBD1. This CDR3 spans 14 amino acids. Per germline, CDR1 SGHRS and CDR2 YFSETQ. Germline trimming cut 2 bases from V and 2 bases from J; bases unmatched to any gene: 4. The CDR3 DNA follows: TGCGCCAGCAGCTTTCAAGGGGGCACCTACGAGCAGTACTTC. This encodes CASSFQGGTYEQYF. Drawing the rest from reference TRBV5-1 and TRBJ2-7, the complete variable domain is KAGVTQTPRYLIKTRGQQVTLSCSPISGHRSVSWYQQTPGQGLQFLFEYFSETQRNKGNFPGRFSGRQFSNSRSEMNVSTLELGDSALYLCASSFQGGTYEQYFGPGTRLTVT.